Below, 5 T cell receptor beta chains from the same sample are listed, as sequenced in a study of blood T cells in healthy people across ages. Using a J-beta primer mix together with a sample-barcoded 5' primer, a second PCR was run for about 7 to 12 cycles. From the 5' RACE reads, TCRdb called clonotypes with MiXCR, one entry per CDR3 protein. The table shows some 940,000 distinct CDR3 sequences, with about 28% occurring only once. The same specimen was also included in a second study, on T cells of mothers and their children.

Sequencing used blood. These receptors were obtained from a middle-aged woman in good health.

This clonotype was counted between two and nine times. The V and J genes are TRBV4-3 and TRBJ2-1, with D unclear. The length of the CDR3 is 15 residues. Germline V gives CDR1 LGHNA, CDR2 YSLEER. V lost 0 bases to trimming and J lost 3 bases, with 9 bases between them. The DNA of the CDR3 is TGCGCCAGCAGCCAAGATGGGGTGGGCTACAATGAGCAGTTCTTC. Its translation is CASSQDGVGYNEQFF.

This clonotype has a count of ten or more. The V call is TRBV27, the J call TRBJ2-5; unclear D gene. Germline-derived CDR1 and CDR2 are MNHEY and SMNVEV (reference sequence). This CDR3 is built from 14 residues. Trimming pared 4 bases from V and 2 bases from J, leaving 11 bases between. The CDR3 region has the DNA TGTGCCAGCAGTTCCGCCTCACAGCAAGAGACCCAGTACTTC. Its protein is CASSSASQQETQYF.

This clonotype came up many times. This chain joins TRBV29-1 and TRBJ1-4, with D tentatively TRBD1 (6 bases). V was shortened by 4 bases and J by 8 bases, with 14 bases between the two germline ends. Germline V lookup: CDR1 SQVTM, CDR2 ANQGSEA. The CDR3 contains 13 residues. The CDR3 loop reads CSVVSAGAEKLFF. The CDR3 DNA reads as TGCAGCGTTGTCAGCGCAGGGGCGGAAAAACTGTTTTTT.

This rearrangement joins TRBV7-2 to TRBJ2-4, with 12 bases identical to TRBD2. TRBJ2-7 explains the end of the DNA better; the J call may be wrong. This CDR3 is 14 amino acids long. Germline V CDR1 and CDR2: SGHTA, FQGNSA. CDR3 nucleotide sequence: TGTGCCAGCAGGCGGACTAGCGGGGCCTACGAGCAGTACTTC. Its translation: CASRRTSGAYEQYF.

This clonotype showed up many times. This chain uses TRBV20-1 with TRBJ1-1; 8 bases agree with TRBD1. V lost 2 bases to trimming and J lost 4 bases; unmatched junction nucleotides: 0. The CDR3 covers 12 residues. Germline loops: CDR1 DFQATT, CDR2 SNEGSKA (reference sequence). This CDR3 reads CSARQGATEAFF. The CDR3 coding sequence is TGCAGTGCTAGACAGGGGGCCACTGAAGCTTTCTTT.